What follows are 22 T cell receptor beta chains derived from one specimen sequenced in a study of blood T cell repertoires in COVID-19. This table comes from immunoSEQ multiplex PCR, and its TCRdb copy is limited to in-frame clones, with some not included. The table has 45,000 to 60,000 clones, about 88% seen once; the top ten hold about 2.5%. The sequenced sample consisted of peripheral blood. The receptors originated from a middle-aged man with acute or convalescent COVID-19.

Details on this clone: Other DNA sequences of this sample code for an identical CDR3. V usage is TRBV5-1 and J usage is TRBJ2-5; 8 bases match TRBD2. J gave up 5 bases and V 5 bases, and 5 bases lay outside the gene matches. The CDR3 length is 13 residues. From germline, CDR1 is SGHRS and CDR2 YFSETQ. CDR3 amino acids: CASSRSGEETQYF. The DNA of the CDR3 is TGCGCCAGCAGTCGTAGCGGGGAGGAGACCCAGTACTTC.

The DNA of the CDR3 is TGTGCCATCAGGGAGGGACAGATTTCCGAGACCCAGTACTTC. This encodes CAIREGQISETQYF. This chain joins TRBV10-3 and TRBJ2-5, with a weak D call TRBD1 (7 bases). The CDR3 spans 14 residues. The V end was cut by 6 bases, the J end by 5 bases, with 16 bases between. Germline loops: CDR1 ENHRY, CDR2 SYGVKD.

The chain joins TRBV6-4 to TRBJ1-2; no clear D gene. This CDR3 region has 13 residues. V was trimmed by 3 bases and J by 6 bases, leaving 11 bases between them. Germline V gene data show CDR1 as MRHNA and CDR2 as SNTAGT. The CDR3, as DNA: TGTGCCAGCAGTGATCGGGCCGGGGATGGCTACACCTTC. Its translation: CASSDRAGDGYTF.

This clone was counted between two and nine times. The V and J genes are TRBV7-3 and TRBJ2-2; TRBD2 aligns across 11 bases. Germline values: CDR1 SGHTA, CDR2 FQGTGA. This CDR3 is 15 amino acids long. The ends lost 5 bases at V and 5 bases at J; junction bases unmatched: 4. CDR3 sequence (DNA): TGTGCCAGCAGCCCGGGACTAGCGGTAACCGGGGAGCTGTTTTTT. Protein: CASSPGLAVTGELFF.

The chain couples TRBV11-2 to TRBJ2-3, with 12 positions matching TRBD2. The V segment lost 3 bases and the J segment 3 bases; nucleotides outside the gene matches: 1. Germline V gene lookup returns CDR1 SGHAT and CDR2 FQNNGV. CDR3 length equals 15 residues. CDR3 sequence: CASSFGLAGTDTQYF. As DNA, the CDR3 is TGTGCCAGCAGCTTTGGACTAGCGGGAACAGATACGCAGTATTTT.

The chain carries TRBV7-3 and TRBJ2-3; 9 nucleotides match TRBD2. CDR1 SGHTA and CDR2 FQGTGA come from the germline V gene. This CDR3 has 16 amino acids. The V segment lost 0 bases and the J segment 2 bases; nucleotides outside the gene matches: 3. For the CDR3, the DNA is TGTGCCAGCAGCTTAACGGCGGGAGGGCCCACAGATACGCAGTATTTT. Translating gives CASSLTAGGPTDTQYF.

The gene calls are TRBV24-1 and TRBJ1-2; D is unclear. This CDR3 comprises 15 residues. Germline V gives CDR1 KGHDR, CDR2 SFDVKD. V lost 2 bases and J lost 5, with 14 bases in between. CDR3 amino acids: CATSDYRTGGYGYTF. The CDR3 DNA is TGTGCCACCAGTGATTACCGGACCGGCGGGTATGGCTACACCTTC.

V and J are TRBV5-6 and TRBJ1-4; D call uncertain. The V end was cut by 4 bases, the J end by 3 bases, with 4 bases between. The germline CDR1 and CDR2 sequences are SGHDT and YYEEEE. The CDR3 runs 12 residues. CDR3 sequence (DNA): TGTGCCAGCAGCGGGCCTAATGAAAAACTGTTTTTT. Protein product: CASSGPNEKLFF.

The V gene is TRBV7-3, the J gene TRBJ2-2; 11 bases are a match to TRBD2. The CDR3 consists of 16 residues. With V trimmed by 5 bases and J by 2 bases, 4 bases remained unmatched. The germline V gene encodes CDR1 SGHTA and CDR2 FQGTGA. For the CDR3, the DNA is TGTGCCAGCAGCCCAACTAGCGGGGGCAACACCGGGGAGCTGTTTTTT. Its protein is CASSPTSGGNTGELFF. The variable domain in full, with the rest retrieved from reference TRBV7-3 and TRBJ2-2, is GAGVSQTPSNKVTEKGKYVELRCDPISGHTALYWYRQSLGQGPEFLIYFQGTGAADDSGLPNDRFFAVRPEGSVSTLKIQRTERGDSAVYLCASSPTSGGNTGELFFGEGSRLTVL.

V gene TRBV13 combines with J gene TRBJ2-7, with 11 bases that match TRBD2. Germline V CDR1 and CDR2: PRHDT, FYEKMQ (reference sequence). J was trimmed by 0 bases and V by 5 bases; bases with no gene match: 15. This CDR3 has 19 residues. The DNA of the CDR3 is TGTGCCAGCAGCACTAACCCTCTAGCGGGAGGTCCTTTCTCCTACGAGCAGTACTTC. Its protein product is CASSTNPLAGGPFSYEQYF.

This clone occurred a few times. The rearrangement links TRBV6-4 to TRBJ2-1; 11 bases are a match to TRBD2. Germline V gene data show CDR1 as MRHNA and CDR2 as SNTAGT. The CDR3 spans 17 residues. Trimming removed 3 bases from V and 3 bases from J; junction bases left unmatched: 7. The CDR3 spells CASSEIAGGPGYNEQFF. In DNA, the CDR3 is TGTGCCAGCAGTGAAATAGCGGGAGGGCCTGGCTACAATGAGCAGTTCTTC.

This chain links TRBV12-5 with TRBJ2-1; TRBD1 aligns across 10 bases. The CDR3 sequence is 17 residues long. The germline CDR1 and CDR2 sequences are LGHNT and FRNRAP. J gave up 7 bases and V 0 bases, and 9 bases lay outside the gene matches. Here the CDR3 DNA reads TGTGCTAGTGGTTTGGTCTTACAGGGACAGGGGTGGAATGAGCAGTTCTTC. It translates to CASGLVLQGQGWNEQFF.

The chain combines TRBV11-3 with TRBJ2-1; TRBD1 aligns across 9 bases. V trimming: 5 bases; J trimming: 7 bases; junction bases outside the gene matches: 6. Germline V gene lookup returns CDR1 SGHNT and CDR2 YENEEA. The CDR3 covers 14 residues. In DNA form, the CDR3 reads TGTGCCAGCAGCCCCCGGGACAGGGTGAATGAGCAGTTCTTC. Protein: CASSPRDRVNEQFF.

V and J are TRBV4-2 and TRBJ1-1; 7 bases agree with TRBD1. The CDR3 is 16 amino acids. Germline assignment: CDR1 LGHNA and CDR2 YNFKEQ. With 4 bases clipped from V and 0 bases from J, the junction kept 8 bases outside the gene matches. The CDR3 here is CASSLRTGRMNTEAFF. The CDR3 bases are TGTGCCAGCAGCCTCCGGACAGGACGCATGAACACTGAAGCTTTCTTT.

This chain connects TRBV2 to TRBJ1-1; no firm D call. The germline V gene has CDR1 SNHLY and CDR2 FYNNEI. V was shortened by 8 bases and J by 10 bases, with 14 bases between the two germline ends. The CDR3 extends over 11 amino acids. The CDR3 sequence: CASLVREVAFF. Here the CDR3 DNA reads TGTGCCAGCCTGGTAAGGGAGGTAGCTTTCTTT.

The chain recombines TRBV7-8 with TRBJ1-5; 7 bases are a match to TRBD1. Unmatched junction bases numbered 1, after V lost 2 bases and J lost 0 bases. The CDR3 covers 15 residues. CDR1 and CDR2 from the germline V gene are SGHVS and FQNEAQ. In DNA form, the CDR3 reads TGTGCCAGCAGCTTACGACAGGGTAGCAATCAGCCCCAGCATTTT. Residues: CASSLRQGSNQPQHF.

This chain links TRBV13 with TRBJ1-2, with TRBD1 matching over 7 bases. V was clipped by 2 bases and J by 5 bases; unmatched bases: 8. From germline, CDR1 is PRHDT and CDR2 FYEKMQ (reference sequence). This CDR3 comprises 15 residues. Here the CDR3 DNA reads TGTGCCAGCAGCTTAACAGGGGAGGATCTTTATGGCTACACCTTC. This translates into CASSLTGEDLYGYTF. Filled out from reference TRBV13 and TRBJ1-2, the complete variable domain reads AAGVIQSPRHLIKEKRETATLKCYPIPRHDTVYWYQQGPGQDPQFLISFYEKMQSDKGSIPDRFSAQQFSDYHSELNMSSLELGDSALYFCASSLTGEDLYGYTFGSGTRLTVV.

J is TRBJ1-3 and V is TRBV29-1; 7 bases are a match to TRBD1. The CDR3 totals 14 residues. V lost 3 bases, J lost 9 bases, and 11 bases stayed unmatched. Per germline, CDR1 SQVTM and CDR2 ANQGSEA. CDR3 amino acids: CSVDPTGAGGTIYF. The CDR3 nucleotides are TGCAGCGTTGACCCTACAGGGGCTGGGGGCACCATATATTTT.

This clone was observed a few times. The chain joins TRBV2 to TRBJ1-1; no clear D gene. The CDR3 has 14 residues. Germline loops: CDR1 SNHLY, CDR2 FYNNEI. V shed 6 bases and J shed 0 bases, with 11 bases lying between them. The CDR3 DNA follows: TGTGCCAGCAGGGGGAGGGCACTGAACACTGAAGCTTTCTTT. Protein product: CASRGRALNTEAFF.

This chain uses TRBV5-1 with TRBJ1-1, with a weak D call TRBD1 (6 bases). CDR3 length: 15 amino acids. V gave up 1 base and J gave up 1 base, with 11 bases separating them. Germline V gene sequence: CDR1 SGHRS, CDR2 YFSETQ. The CDR3 loop reads CASSLFRTENTEAFF. As DNA, the CDR3 is TGCGCCAGCAGCTTGTTTAGGACAGAGAACACTGAAGCTTTCTTT.

The chain links TRBV6-5 to TRBJ2-3; 9 bases fit TRBD2. The CDR3 sequence is 14 residues long. Germline V gene lookup returns CDR1 MNHEY and CDR2 SVGAGI. V lost 6 bases and J lost 6; bases outside the gene matches: 7. The DNA for the CDR3 is TGTGCCAGCAGCCGCGGGGGGGCAGTGGATACGCAGTATTTT. Translated, it gives CASSRGGAVDTQYF.

The J gene is TRBJ1-6, the V gene TRBV28, with 9 bases matching TRBD1. The trim removed 7 bases at V and 7 bases at J, leaving 5 bases unmatched. Germline assignment: CDR1 MDHEN and CDR2 SYDVKM. The CDR3 covers 14 residues. CDR3 amino acids: CASNGGTGNSPLHF. The CDR3 DNA sequence: TGTGCCAGCAACGGGGGGACAGGGAATTCACCCCTCCACTTT.